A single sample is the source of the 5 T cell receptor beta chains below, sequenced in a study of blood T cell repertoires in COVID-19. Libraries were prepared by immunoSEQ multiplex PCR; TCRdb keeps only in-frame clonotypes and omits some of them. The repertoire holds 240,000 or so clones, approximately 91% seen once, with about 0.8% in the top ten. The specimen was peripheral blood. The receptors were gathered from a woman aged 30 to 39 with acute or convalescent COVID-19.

DNA of the CDR3: TGTGCCAGCAGTTTCAGGGTTCCCCTCCCCTCCTACGAGCAGTACTTC. This encodes CASSFRVPLPSYEQYF. This chain uses TRBV27 with TRBJ2-7; a possible D gene is TRBD1 (5 bases). The CDR3 covers 16 residues. Germline V CDR1 and CDR2: MNHEY, SMNVEV (reference sequence). Trimming took off 3 bases at V and 0 bases at J, with 15 bases between the two ends.

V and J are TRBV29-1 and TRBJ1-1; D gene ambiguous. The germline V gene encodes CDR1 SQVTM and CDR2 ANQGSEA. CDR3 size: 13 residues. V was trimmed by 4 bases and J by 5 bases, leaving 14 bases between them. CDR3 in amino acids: CSVGVLAGTEAFF. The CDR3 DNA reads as TGCAGCGTTGGCGTCCTAGCGGGGACTGAAGCTTTCTTT.

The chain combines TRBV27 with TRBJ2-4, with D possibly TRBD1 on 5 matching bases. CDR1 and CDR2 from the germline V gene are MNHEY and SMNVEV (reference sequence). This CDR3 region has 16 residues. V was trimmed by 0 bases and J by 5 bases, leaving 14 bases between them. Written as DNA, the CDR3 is TGTGCCAGCAGTTTATCCGCCAGGGTGTTCCAAAACATTCAGTACTTC. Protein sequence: CASSLSARVFQNIQYF.

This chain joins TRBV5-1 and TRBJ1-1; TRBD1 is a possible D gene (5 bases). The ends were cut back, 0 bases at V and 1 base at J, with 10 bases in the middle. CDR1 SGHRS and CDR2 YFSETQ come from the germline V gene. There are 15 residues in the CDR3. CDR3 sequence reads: CASSLAGKGNTEAFF. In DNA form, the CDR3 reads TGCGCCAGCAGCTTGGCAGGGAAGGGGAACACTGAAGCTTTCTTT.

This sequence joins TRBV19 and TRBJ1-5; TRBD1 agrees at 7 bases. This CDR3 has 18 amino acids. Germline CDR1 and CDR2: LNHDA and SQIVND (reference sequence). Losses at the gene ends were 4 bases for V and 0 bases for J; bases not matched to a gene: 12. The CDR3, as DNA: TGTGCCAGTAGTACCGAGACCGGGACAGCCTATAGCAATCAGCCCCAGCATTTT. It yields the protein CASSTETGTAYSNQPQHF.